This T cell receptor (beta chain) stems from a study of blood T cell repertoires in COVID-19. Across the study: There were acute and convalescent COVID-19 samples, and they came from the United States, Italy and Spain. T cells, B-cell-depleted T cells, or PBMCs supplied cDNA or gDNA.

The CDR3 extends over 14 amino acids. Per germline, CDR1 SNHLY and CDR2 FYNNEI. Trimming cost V 4 bases and J 8 bases; bases outside gene matches: 7. Original analysis: Estimation of nucleated cell counts was performed using reference gene primer amplification. Using immunoSEQ multiplex PCR, the repertoire was profiled, and TCRdb retains in-frame clones only, with some absent. V and J calls and clone size follow that table, whereas D and trimming were derived from the DNA. The sample includes roughly 250,000 clones, 92% seen only once; the top ten take roughly 0.8%. Enrolment of Seattle patients took place during active infection, and they were followed longitudinally.

Sequenced sample: peripheral blood. The genes are TRBV2 and TRBJ1-4, with 7 bases fitting TRBD1. This receptor was obtained from a young man with COVID-19, enrolled during active disease. In DNA form, the CDR3 reads TGTGCCAGCAGTGGCAACAGGGGCGGAGAAAAACTGTTTTTT. Translation gives CASSGNRGGEKLFF.